This TCR beta chain originates from a study of OX40 agonist ivuxolimab in advanced cancers. Across the study: Antecedent anti-PD-1, anti-PD-L1 or anti-CTLA-4 therapy was permissible, with 30% to 50% having received some. General observations from the study: In general, CD8+ T cells held more expanded clones than CD4+ did, on average. At 0.1 to 3.0 mg/kg and by week 6, clonal expansion occurred in CD4+ and CD8+ blood T cells.

Of note for this clone: Its antigen is unidentified.

Sequencing was performed with immunoSEQ multiplex PCR; in TCRdb, only in-frame clones are kept and a portion is missing. The sample records tens of thousands of clones, roughly 86% being singletons. Autoimmune disease history or systemic immunosuppression barred patients. This CDR3 comprises 15 residues. Trimming stripped 1 base from V and 4 bases from J, with 11 bases between. Germline CDR1 reads MGHRA; CDR2 reads YSYEKL. This sequence joins TRBV4-1 and TRBJ1-3; D might be TRBD1 (5 bases). The source material was CD4+ or CD8+ T cells sorted from blood, sampled in a trial of the OX40 agonist ivuxolimab. The receptor comes from an adult with an advanced solid tumor such as melanoma, head and neck, liver or kidney cancer. CDR3 sequence reads: CASSQVAGIGNTIYF. The CDR3 DNA reads as TGCGCCAGCAGCCAAGTTGCAGGGATCGGAAACACCATATATTTT.